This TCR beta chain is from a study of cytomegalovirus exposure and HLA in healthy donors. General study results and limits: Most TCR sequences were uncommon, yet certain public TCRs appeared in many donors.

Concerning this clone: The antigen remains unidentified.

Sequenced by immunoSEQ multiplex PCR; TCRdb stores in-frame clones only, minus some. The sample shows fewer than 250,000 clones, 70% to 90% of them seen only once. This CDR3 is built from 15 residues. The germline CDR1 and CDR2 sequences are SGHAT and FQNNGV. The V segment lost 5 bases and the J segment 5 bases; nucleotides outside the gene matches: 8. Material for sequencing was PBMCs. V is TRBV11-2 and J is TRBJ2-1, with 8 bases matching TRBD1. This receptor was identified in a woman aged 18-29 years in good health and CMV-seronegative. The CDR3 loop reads CASSRPGQGNNEQFF. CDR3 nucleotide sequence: TGTGCCAGCAGCAGACCCGGACAGGGAAACAATGAGCAGTTCTTC.